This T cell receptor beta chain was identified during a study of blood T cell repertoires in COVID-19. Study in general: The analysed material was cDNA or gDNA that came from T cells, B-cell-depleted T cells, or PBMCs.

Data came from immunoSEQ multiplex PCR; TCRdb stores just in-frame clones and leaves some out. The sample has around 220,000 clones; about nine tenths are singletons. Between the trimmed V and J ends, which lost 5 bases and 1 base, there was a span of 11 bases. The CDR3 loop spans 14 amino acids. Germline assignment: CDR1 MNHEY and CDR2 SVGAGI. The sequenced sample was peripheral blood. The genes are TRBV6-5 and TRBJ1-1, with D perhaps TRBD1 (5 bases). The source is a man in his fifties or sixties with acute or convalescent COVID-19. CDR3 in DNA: TGTGCCAGCAGTCCAGGGACTTCGAACACTGAAGCTTTCTTT. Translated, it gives CASSPGTSNTEAFF.